The 23 T cell receptor beta chains listed next were all sequenced from one sample in a study of blood T cell repertoires in COVID-19 (dated by TCRdb to between 2020 and 2021). Library creation used the immunoSEQ multiplex PCR assay. In its TCRdb copy, this immuneACCESS table keeps in-frame sequences only and misses some clones. Where compared with another copy, unresolved V genes explain less than half of these, and the others have no known cause. Here the sample has over 65,000 clones; 85% to 90% occur a single time. The top ten constitute 0.95% to 1.5% of the sample. The specimen was peripheral blood. Receptor source: a woman in her sixties or seventies with acute or convalescent COVID-19.

The table lists this clone with a few counts. CDR3 bases: TGTGCCAGCAGCGCACGACTAGCGGGTCGAACTGCCTACGAGCAGTACGTC. Amino acids: CASSARLAGRTAYEQYV. The rearrangement links TRBV9 to TRBJ2-7; 10 bases are a match to TRBD2. Germline CDR1 is SGDLS and CDR2 is YYNGEE. This CDR3 region has 17 residues. With 3 bases clipped from V and 2 bases from J, the junction kept 11 bases outside the gene matches.

The chain is built from TRBV6-4 and TRBJ1-5; TRBD1 is a possible D gene (6 bases). The CDR3 length is 13 residues. Germline CDR1 and CDR2: MRHNA and SNTAGT. V was shortened by 6 bases and J by 3 bases, with 9 bases between the two germline ends. The CDR3 sequence: CASSRDTNQPQHF. For the CDR3, the DNA is TGTGCCAGCAGCCGGGACACCAATCAGCCCCAGCATTTT.

This clone was detected only a few times. V is TRBV7-2 and J is TRBJ1-4; the D is unclear. Germline V lookup: CDR1 SGHTA, CDR2 FQGNSA. Trimming left V 3 bases short and J 5 bases short, with 10 bases between. The CDR3 is made up of 14 amino acids. CDR3 amino acids: CASSFNSQNEKLFF. CDR3 nucleotides: TGTGCCAGCAGCTTCAACAGCCAGAATGAAAAACTGTTTTTT.

The chain joins TRBV15 to TRBJ2-5; D might be TRBD1 (6 bases). The CDR3 has 16 residues. CDR1 is LNHNV, CDR2 YYDKDF, per germline (reference sequence). Trimming shortened V by 3 bases and J by 1 base, and 15 bases separated the two germline ends. CDR3 region: CATSRVQGVTQETQYF. In DNA form, the CDR3 reads TGTGCCACCAGCAGGGTACAGGGCGTTACCCAAGAGACCCAGTACTTC.

This clone has a single count. CDR3 protein: CASKRAGISGNTIYF. The CDR3 DNA sequence: TGTGCCAGCAAAAGGGCGGGGATCTCTGGAAACACCATATATTTT. V gene TRBV6-5 combines with J gene TRBJ1-3; D not resolved. Germline V gene lookup returns CDR1 MNHEY and CDR2 SVGAGI. This CDR3 comprises 15 residues. V lost 7 bases to trimming and J lost 0 bases, with 13 bases between them.

The chain recombines TRBV7-9 with TRBJ1-5; 7 bases align to TRBD1. The CDR3 runs to 16 residues. From germline, CDR1 is SEHNR and CDR2 FQNEAQ (reference sequence). V shed 4 bases and J 0 bases; nucleotides not matched to a gene: 6. CDR3 nucleotides: TGTGCCAGCAGCTCGGCAGGGGGTTATAGCAATCAGCCCCAGCATTTT. This encodes CASSSAGGYSNQPQHF.

V usage is TRBV4-2 and J usage is TRBJ1-1; no clear D gene. CDR1 is LGHNA and CDR2 is YNFKEQ in the germline V gene. The V end was cut by 0 bases, the J end by 0 bases, with 8 bases between. This CDR3 contains 15 residues. CDR3 in DNA: TGTGCCAGCAGCCAAGAGGCTTTGATGAACACTGAAGCTTTCTTT. Protein: CASSQEALMNTEAFF.

The V and J genes are TRBV5-1 and TRBJ2-1; TRBD2 agrees at 13 bases. Looked up from germline, CDR1 is SGHRS and CDR2 is YFSETQ. V was clipped by 0 bases and J by 7 bases; unmatched bases: 7. The CDR3 runs 17 residues. The CDR3 DNA sequence: TGCGCCAGCAGCTTGGGTCCACTAGCGGGGGGGCGGAATGAGCAGTTCTTC. Its translation is CASSLGPLAGGRNEQFF.

The rearrangement joins TRBV4-1 to TRBJ1-1; no clear D. V was clipped by 3 bases and J by 0 bases, with 8 bases between them. CDR3 length: 14 amino acids. Germline CDR1 and CDR2: MGHRA and YSYEKL. In DNA form, the CDR3 reads TGCGCCAGCAGCCATCGTTCCGTGAACACTGAAGCTTTCTTT. The encoded protein is CASSHRSVNTEAFF.

This clone appeared a few times. The sample carries other DNA sequences with the same CDR3. The chain joins TRBV14 to TRBJ1-2, with D perhaps matching TRBD1 (5 bases). The CDR3 sequence is 15 residues long. Germline CDR1 is SGHDN and CDR2 is FVKESK. V gave up 2 bases and J gave up 4 bases, with 14 bases separating them. This chain's CDR3 is CASSQRRTGSYGYTF. DNA of the CDR3: TGTGCCAGCAGCCAAAGACGTACAGGCTCCTATGGCTACACCTTC. Variable domain in full (rest from reference TRBV14 and TRBJ1-2): EAGVTQFPSHSVIEKGQTVTLRCDPISGHDNLYWYRRVMGKEIKFLLHFVKESKQDESGMPNNRFLAERTGGTYSTLKVQPAELEDSGVYFCASSQRRTGSYGYTFGSGTRLTVV.

The chain uses TRBV5-1 and TRBJ2-5, with 9 nucleotides matching TRBD1. The trim removed 3 bases at V and 1 base at J, leaving 4 bases unmatched. The CDR3 length is 15 residues. Germline CDR1 SGHRS, CDR2 YFSETQ. The DNA for the CDR3 is TGCGCCAGCAGCTGGGGGGACAGGGCCCAAGAGACCCAGTACTTC. Residues: CASSWGDRAQETQYF.

The V and J genes are TRBV28 and TRBJ1-5, with 11 bases identical to TRBD1. The V segment lost 6 bases and the J segment 6 bases; nucleotides outside the gene matches: 4. The length of the CDR3 is 14 residues. Germline CDR1 MDHEN, CDR2 SYDVKM. The CDR3 loop reads CASRGGTGGQPQHF. Here the CDR3 DNA reads TGTGCCAGCAGAGGGGGGACAGGGGGTCAGCCCCAGCATTTT.

On this clone: Within the sample, other DNA sequences also encode this same CDR3. The chain employs TRBV29-1 and TRBJ1-2; 8 bases are a match to TRBD1. The CDR3 loop spans 12 amino acids. CDR1 and CDR2 (germline): SQVTM, ANQGSEA. Trimming at V came to 6 bases and at J to 8 bases, leaving 8 bases not matched to a gene. The CDR3 loop is CSVPRGRGGYTF. In nucleotides, the CDR3 is TGCAGCGTACCCAGGGGGCGGGGGGGCTACACCTTC.

V is TRBV25-1 and J is TRBJ1-5; D uncertain. Trimming took 4 bases from V and 9 from J, leaving 13 bases between them. This CDR3 spans 13 amino acids. Germline-derived CDR1 and CDR2 are MGHDK and SYGVNS. CDR3 sequence reads: CASSAQALGPQHF. CDR3 bases: TGTGCCAGCAGTGCCCAGGCCTTGGGGCCCCAGCATTTT.

The table lists this clone with a count of one. The CDR3 DNA is TGTGCCAGCAGCTTCCCCCTTGGAGGGTTTGAAGCTTTCTTT. Amino acid sequence: CASSFPLGGFEAFF. The V and J genes are TRBV5-6 and TRBJ1-1, with no clear D. There are 14 residues in the CDR3. Germline V lookup: CDR1 SGHDT, CDR2 YYEEEE. The V and J ends lost 2 bases and 7 bases respectively, with 15 bases between them.

The chain links TRBV7-2 to TRBJ1-2; D might be TRBD1 (5 bases). V lost 4 bases, J lost 2 bases, and 11 bases lay in between. CDR1 SGHTA and CDR2 FQGNSA come from the germline V gene. This CDR3 has 14 amino acids. CDR3: CASSSYRKNYGYTF. Here the CDR3 DNA reads TGTGCCAGCAGCTCCTACAGGAAAAACTATGGCTACACCTTC.

The chain carries TRBV10-3 and TRBJ2-1; 8 nucleotides match TRBD2. The CDR3 covers 16 residues. Looked up from germline, CDR1 is ENHRY and CDR2 is SYGVKD. After removal of 2 bases from V and 6 bases from J, the junction contained 9 bases not matched to a gene. CDR3 nucleotides: TGTGCCATCAGTGAGCGCCTCCTTGGGACTAGCAATGAGCAGTTCTTC. Protein sequence: CAISERLLGTSNEQFF.

The rearrangement links TRBV7-2 to TRBJ2-1, with a weak D call TRBD2 (5 bases). Between the trimmed V and J ends, which lost 5 bases and 9 bases, there was a span of 17 bases. This CDR3 is 14 amino acids long. CDR1 is SGHTA and CDR2 is FQGNSA in the germline V gene. DNA of the CDR3: TGTGCCAGCAGCAGCGACGGGATCCGGCTTGAGCAGTTCTTC. Residues: CASSSDGIRLEQFF.

The table lists this clone with a count of one. J is TRBJ2-5 and V is TRBV10-3; 8 nucleotides line up with TRBD2. V lost 11 bases and J lost 4; bases outside the gene matches: 15. Germline loops: CDR1 ENHRY, CDR2 SYGVKD. This CDR3 spans 15 amino acids. CDR3: CAVREGRDTGETQYF. In nucleotides, the CDR3 is TGTGCCGTTCGGGAGGGGAGGGACACAGGAGAGACCCAGTACTTC.

The chain employs TRBV18 and TRBJ1-2; D unclear. Germline V gene sequence: CDR1 KGHSH, CDR2 LQKENI. The CDR3 totals 13 residues. V shed 0 bases and J shed 5 bases, with 7 bases lying between them. The CDR3 sequence is CASSPPSVYGYTF. In DNA form, the CDR3 reads TGTGCCAGCTCACCACCGTCAGTTTATGGCTACACCTTC.

The chain uses TRBV5-1 and TRBJ1-2; 8 bases are a match to TRBD1. The CDR3 contains 14 residues. The germline gives CDR1 SGHRS, CDR2 YFSETQ. V was pared by 3 bases and J by 2 bases, with 3 bases of the junction left unmatched. As DNA, the CDR3 is TGCGCCAGCAGCTCTCAGGGGGCAAACTATGGCTACACCTTC. Protein sequence: CASSSQGANYGYTF. Full variable domain (rest looked up from reference TRBV5-1 and TRBJ1-2): KAGVTQTPRYLIKTRGQQVTLSCSPISGHRSVSWYQQTPGQGLQFLFEYFSETQRNKGNFPGRFSGRQFSNSRSEMNVSTLELGDSALYLCASSSQGANYGYTFGSGTRLTVV.

DNA for the CDR3: TGTGCCAGCAGCACAGGACGAATCGGGGAGCTGTTTTTT. Translating it yields CASSTGRIGELFF. The genes are TRBV9 and TRBJ2-2; TRBD1 is a possible D gene (5 bases). The CDR3 consists of 13 residues. Trimming pared 4 bases from V and 7 bases from J, leaving 11 bases between. Germline-derived CDR1 and CDR2 are SGDLS and YYNGEE.

J is TRBJ1-4 and V is TRBV3-1 (or the pseudogene TRBV3-2), with a possible D match to TRBD1 (6 bases). The germline V gene encodes CDR1 LGHDT and CDR2 YNNKEL (reference sequence). CDR3 length: 19 amino acids. Trimming removed 0 bases from V and 0 bases from J, with 17 bases in between. This chain's CDR3 is CASSQDYRTVPPTNEKLFF. DNA for the CDR3: TGTGCCAGCAGCCAAGATTACAGGACAGTCCCACCAACTAATGAAAAACTGTTTTTT.